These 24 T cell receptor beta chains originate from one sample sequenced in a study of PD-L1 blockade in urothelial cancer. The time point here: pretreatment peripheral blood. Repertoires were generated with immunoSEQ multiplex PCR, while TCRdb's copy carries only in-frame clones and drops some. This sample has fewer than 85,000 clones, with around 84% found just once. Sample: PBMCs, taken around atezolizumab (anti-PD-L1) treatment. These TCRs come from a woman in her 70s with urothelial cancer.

CDR3 in amino acids: CAWSSGNNPEQFF. The DNA of the CDR3 is TGTGCCTGGAGTTCGGGGAACAATCCTGAGCAGTTCTTC. The J gene is TRBJ2-1, the V gene TRBV30, with D maybe TRBD2 (5 bases). The CDR3 runs to 13 residues. With 2 bases removed from V and 9 bases from J, the gap between germline ends came to 14 bases. Germline CDR1 and CDR2: GTSNPN and SVGIG (reference sequence).

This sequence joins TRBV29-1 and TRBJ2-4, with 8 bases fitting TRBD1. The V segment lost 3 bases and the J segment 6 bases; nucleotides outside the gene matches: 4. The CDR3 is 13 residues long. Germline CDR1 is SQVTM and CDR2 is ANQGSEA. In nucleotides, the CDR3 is TGCAGCGTTGAGAGGACAGGGCCAAACATTCAGTACTTC. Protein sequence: CSVERTGPNIQYF. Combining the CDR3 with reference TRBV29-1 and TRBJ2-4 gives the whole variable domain SAVISQKPSRDICQRGTSLTIQCQVDSQVTMMFWYRQQPGQSLTLIATANQGSEATYESGFVIDKFPISRPNLTFSTLTVSNMSPEDSSIYLCSVERTGPNIQYFGAGTRLSVL.

This CDR3 is CASAAGDKNEQFF. The CDR3 bases are TGCGCCAGCGCAGCGGGAGATAAGAATGAGCAGTTCTTC. This chain connects TRBV10-2 to TRBJ2-1; 8 positions match TRBD2. There are 13 residues in the CDR3. V trimming: 8 bases; J trimming: 7 bases; junction bases outside the gene matches: 7. In germline, CDR1 is WSHSY, CDR2 SAAADI.

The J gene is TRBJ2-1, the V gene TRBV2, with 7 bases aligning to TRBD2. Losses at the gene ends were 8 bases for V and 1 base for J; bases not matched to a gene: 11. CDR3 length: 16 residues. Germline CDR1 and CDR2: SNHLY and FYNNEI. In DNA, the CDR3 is TGTGCCAGCCGTTGGGCGGGAGCGAGGTCCTACAATGAGCAGTTCTTC. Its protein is CASRWAGARSYNEQFF. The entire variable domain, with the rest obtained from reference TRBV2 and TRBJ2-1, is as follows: EPEVTQTPSHQVTQMGQEVILRCVPISNHLYFYWYRQILGQKVEFLVSFYNNEISEKSEIFDDQFSVERPDGSNFTLKIRSTKLEDSAMYFCASRWAGARSYNEQFFGPGTRLTVL.

The CDR3 coding sequence is TGCGCCAGCAGCTTCTTGACGGGAGAATCGCAAGAGACCCAGTACTTC. The encoded protein is CASSFLTGESQETQYF. The chain links TRBV5-1 to TRBJ2-5; D perhaps matches TRBD2 (6 bases). Trimming cost V 2 bases and J 2 bases, with 16 bases left between them. The CDR3 is 16 amino acids. Germline assignment: CDR1 SGHRS and CDR2 YFSETQ.

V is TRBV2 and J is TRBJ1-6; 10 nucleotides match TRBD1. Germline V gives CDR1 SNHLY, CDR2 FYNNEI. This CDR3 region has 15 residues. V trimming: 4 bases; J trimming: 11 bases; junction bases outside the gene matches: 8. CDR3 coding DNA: TGTGCCAGCAGTGGGGAGGGACAGGGGTTCGCACCCCTCCACTTT. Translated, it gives CASSGEGQGFAPLHF.

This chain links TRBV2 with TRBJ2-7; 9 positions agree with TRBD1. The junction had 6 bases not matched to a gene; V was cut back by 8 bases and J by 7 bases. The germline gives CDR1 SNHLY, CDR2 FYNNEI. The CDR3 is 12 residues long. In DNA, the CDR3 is TGTGCCAGCCTCACGACAGGGGGTGAGCAGTACTTC. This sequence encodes CASLTTGGEQYF.

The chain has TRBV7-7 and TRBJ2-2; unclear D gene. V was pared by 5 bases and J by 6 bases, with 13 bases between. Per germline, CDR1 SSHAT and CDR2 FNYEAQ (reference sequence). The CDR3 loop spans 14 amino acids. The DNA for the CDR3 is TGTGCCAGCAGCGATAACCCCCGCGCCGGGGAGCTGTTTTTT. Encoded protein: CASSDNPRAGELFF.

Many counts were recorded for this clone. As DNA, the CDR3 is TGTGCCAGCATCCGGACAGCGAACACTGAAGCTTTCTTT. Translating gives CASIRTANTEAFF. The chain uses TRBV6-1 and TRBJ1-1, with D tentatively TRBD1 (6 bases). Germline CDR1 MNHNS, CDR2 SASEGT. The CDR3 has 13 amino acids. The germline V and J ends were trimmed by 7 bases and 1 base, with 10 bases remaining between them.

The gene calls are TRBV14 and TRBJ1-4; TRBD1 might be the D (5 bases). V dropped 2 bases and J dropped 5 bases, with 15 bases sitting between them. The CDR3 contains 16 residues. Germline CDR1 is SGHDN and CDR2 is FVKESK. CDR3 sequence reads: CASSQSRIRENEKLFF. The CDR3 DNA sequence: TGTGCCAGCAGCCAATCGCGGATCAGGGAAAATGAAAAACTGTTTTTT.

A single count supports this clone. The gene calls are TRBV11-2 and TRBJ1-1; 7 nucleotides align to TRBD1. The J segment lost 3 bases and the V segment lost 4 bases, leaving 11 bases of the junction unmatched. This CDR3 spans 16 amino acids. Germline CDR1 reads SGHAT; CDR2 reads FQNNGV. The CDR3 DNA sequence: TGTGCCAGCAGCTCCGAACAGGGGCGAGGGCACACTGAAGCTTTCTTT. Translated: CASSSEQGRGHTEAFF.

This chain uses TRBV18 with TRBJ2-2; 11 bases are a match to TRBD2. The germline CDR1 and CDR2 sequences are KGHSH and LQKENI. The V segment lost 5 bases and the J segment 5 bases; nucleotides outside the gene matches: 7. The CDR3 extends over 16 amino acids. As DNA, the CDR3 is TGTGCCAGCTCAGCCCAGGGACTAGCGGTAACCGGGGAGCTGTTTTTT. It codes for CASSAQGLAVTGELFF.

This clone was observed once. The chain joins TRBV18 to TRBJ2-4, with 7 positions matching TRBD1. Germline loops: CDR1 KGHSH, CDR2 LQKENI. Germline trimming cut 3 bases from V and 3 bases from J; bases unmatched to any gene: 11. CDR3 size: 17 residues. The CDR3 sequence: CASSPSPGTEVKNIQYF. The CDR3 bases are TGTGCCAGCTCACCGTCTCCCGGGACAGAGGTCAAAAACATTCAGTACTTC.

This chain's CDR3 is CASSPGQQANEQFF. CDR3 nucleotides: TGCGCCAGCAGCCCCGGACAACAAGCCAATGAGCAGTTCTTC. The rearrangement joins TRBV5-1 to TRBJ2-1; weak D call: TRBD1 (5 bases). The V end lost 4 bases, the J end lost 6 bases, and 14 bases lay between the germline ends. CDR1 and CDR2 from the germline V gene are SGHRS and YFSETQ. The CDR3 extends over 14 amino acids.

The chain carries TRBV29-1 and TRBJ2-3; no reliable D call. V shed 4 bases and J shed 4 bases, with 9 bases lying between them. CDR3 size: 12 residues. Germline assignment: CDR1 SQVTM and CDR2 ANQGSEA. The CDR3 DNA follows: TGCAGCGTTGGTGGTGAGGCAGATACGCAGTATTTT. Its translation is CSVGGEADTQYF.

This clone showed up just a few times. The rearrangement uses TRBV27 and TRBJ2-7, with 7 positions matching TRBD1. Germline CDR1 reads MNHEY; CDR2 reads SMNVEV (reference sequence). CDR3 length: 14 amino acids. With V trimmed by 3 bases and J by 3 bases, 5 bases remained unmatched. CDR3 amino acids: CASSLGPGGYEQYF. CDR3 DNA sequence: TGTGCCAGCAGTTTGGGACCAGGGGGCTACGAGCAGTACTTC.

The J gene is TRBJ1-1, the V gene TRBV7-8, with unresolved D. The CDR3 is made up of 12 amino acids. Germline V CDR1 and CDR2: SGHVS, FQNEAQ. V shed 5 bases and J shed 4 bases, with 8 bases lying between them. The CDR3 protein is CASSRGFTEAFF. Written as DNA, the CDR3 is TGTGCCAGCAGCCGAGGGTTCACTGAAGCTTTCTTT. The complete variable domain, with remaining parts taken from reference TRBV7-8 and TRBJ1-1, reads GAGVSQSPRYKVAKRGQDVALRCDPISGHVSLFWYQQALGQGPEFLTYFQNEAQLDKSGLPSDRFFAERPEGSVSTLKIQRTQQEDSAVYLCASSRGFTEAFFGQGTRLTVV.

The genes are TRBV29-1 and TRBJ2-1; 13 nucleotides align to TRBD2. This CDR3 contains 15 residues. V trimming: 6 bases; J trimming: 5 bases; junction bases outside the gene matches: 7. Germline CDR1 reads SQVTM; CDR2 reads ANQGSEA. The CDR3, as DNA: TGCAGCGTCGAACTAGCGGGGGGGCCTCACAATGAGCAGTTCTTC. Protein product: CSVELAGGPHNEQFF.

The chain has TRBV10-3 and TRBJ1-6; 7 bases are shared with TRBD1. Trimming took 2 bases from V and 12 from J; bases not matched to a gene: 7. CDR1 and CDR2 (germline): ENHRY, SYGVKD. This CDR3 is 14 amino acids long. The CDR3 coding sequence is TGTGCCATCAGTGAGGGCCAGGGGGAAGGACCCCTCCACTTT. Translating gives CAISEGQGEGPLHF.

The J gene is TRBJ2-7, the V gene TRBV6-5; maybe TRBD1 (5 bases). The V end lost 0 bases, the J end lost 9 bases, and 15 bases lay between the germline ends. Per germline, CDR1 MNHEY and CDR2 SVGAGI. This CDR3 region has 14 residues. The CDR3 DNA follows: TGTGCCAGCAGTTACTCGGGCCAGGGTGAAAGGCAGTACTTC. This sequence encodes CASSYSGQGERQYF.

CDR3 residues: CASSLELRLVITGEQFF. Written as DNA, the CDR3 is TGTGCCAGCAGCTTAGAATTACGGCTAGTAATTACTGGCGAGCAGTTCTTC. The rearrangement links TRBV11-2 to TRBJ2-1; D is uncertain. Germline values: CDR1 SGHAT, CDR2 FQNNGV. Trimming took off 0 bases at V and 10 bases at J, with 22 bases between the two ends. This CDR3 is 17 amino acids long.

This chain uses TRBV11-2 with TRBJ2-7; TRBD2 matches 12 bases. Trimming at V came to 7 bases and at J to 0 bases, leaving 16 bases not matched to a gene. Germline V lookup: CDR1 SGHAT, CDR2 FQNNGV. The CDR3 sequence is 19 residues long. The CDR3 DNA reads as TGTGCCAGCACCAGAACGCCAGGGCTAGCGGGAGGGAGCTCCTACGAGCAGTACTTC. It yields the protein CASTRTPGLAGGSSYEQYF.

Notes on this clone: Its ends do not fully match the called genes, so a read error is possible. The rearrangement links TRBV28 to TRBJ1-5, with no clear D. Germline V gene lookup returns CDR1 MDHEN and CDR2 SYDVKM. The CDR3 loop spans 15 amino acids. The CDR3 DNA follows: TGTGCCGGCAGTTCTGGTGCCAGCGGCAATCAGCCCCAGCATTTT. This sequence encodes CAGSSGASGNQPQHF.

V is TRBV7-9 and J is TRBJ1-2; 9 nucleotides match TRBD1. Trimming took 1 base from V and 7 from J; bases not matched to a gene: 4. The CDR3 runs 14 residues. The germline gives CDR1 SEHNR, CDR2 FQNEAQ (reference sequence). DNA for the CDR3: TGTGCCAGCAGCTTAGGGGGACAGGGCTCTGGCTACACCTTC. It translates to CASSLGGQGSGYTF.